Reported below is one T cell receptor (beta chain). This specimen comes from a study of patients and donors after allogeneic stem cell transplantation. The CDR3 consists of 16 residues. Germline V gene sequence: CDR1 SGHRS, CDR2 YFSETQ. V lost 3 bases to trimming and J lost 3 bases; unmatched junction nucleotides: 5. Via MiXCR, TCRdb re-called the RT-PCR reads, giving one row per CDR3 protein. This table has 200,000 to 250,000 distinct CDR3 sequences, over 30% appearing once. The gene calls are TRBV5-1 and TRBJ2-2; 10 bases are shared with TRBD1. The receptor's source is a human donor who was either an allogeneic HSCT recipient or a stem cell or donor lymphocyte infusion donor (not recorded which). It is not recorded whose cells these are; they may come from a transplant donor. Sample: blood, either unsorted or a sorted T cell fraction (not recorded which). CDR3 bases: TGCGCCAGCAGCTCCGGGACAGGGGTCTACACCGGGGAGCTGTTTTTT. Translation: CASSSGTGVYTGELFF.